This T cell receptor (beta chain) comes out of a study of T cells in Graves' hyperthyroidism and ophthalmopathy. Together with thyroid ultrasound, orbital computed tomography, serum thyroxine and TRAb, clinical symptoms were used for diagnoses. CDR1 and CDR2 (germline): SSHAT, FNYEAQ (reference sequence). Losses at the gene ends were 5 bases for V and 3 bases for J; bases not matched to a gene: 6. The CDR3 sequence is 15 residues long. The table lists this clonotype with many counts. Researchers amplified the TCR beta CDR3 regions from RNA transcripts. HTBI primers were used for first-round RT-PCR of the TCR CDR3. TCRdb independently ran MiXCR on the multiplex PCR reads; one entry per CDR3 protein. The sample includes some 510,000 distinct CDR3 sequences, about half of them seen just once.

The clonotype comes from a woman aged 18-29 years with Graves' hyperthyroidism. The chain is built from TRBV7-7 and TRBJ2-2, with 7 bases aligning to TRBD1. Sequencing was carried out using peripheral blood or thyroid tissue (not recorded which). CDR3 nucleotide sequence: TGTGCCAGCAGCCCAGACGACAGGGACACCGGGGAGCTGTTTTTT. Translated, it gives CASSPDDRDTGELFF.